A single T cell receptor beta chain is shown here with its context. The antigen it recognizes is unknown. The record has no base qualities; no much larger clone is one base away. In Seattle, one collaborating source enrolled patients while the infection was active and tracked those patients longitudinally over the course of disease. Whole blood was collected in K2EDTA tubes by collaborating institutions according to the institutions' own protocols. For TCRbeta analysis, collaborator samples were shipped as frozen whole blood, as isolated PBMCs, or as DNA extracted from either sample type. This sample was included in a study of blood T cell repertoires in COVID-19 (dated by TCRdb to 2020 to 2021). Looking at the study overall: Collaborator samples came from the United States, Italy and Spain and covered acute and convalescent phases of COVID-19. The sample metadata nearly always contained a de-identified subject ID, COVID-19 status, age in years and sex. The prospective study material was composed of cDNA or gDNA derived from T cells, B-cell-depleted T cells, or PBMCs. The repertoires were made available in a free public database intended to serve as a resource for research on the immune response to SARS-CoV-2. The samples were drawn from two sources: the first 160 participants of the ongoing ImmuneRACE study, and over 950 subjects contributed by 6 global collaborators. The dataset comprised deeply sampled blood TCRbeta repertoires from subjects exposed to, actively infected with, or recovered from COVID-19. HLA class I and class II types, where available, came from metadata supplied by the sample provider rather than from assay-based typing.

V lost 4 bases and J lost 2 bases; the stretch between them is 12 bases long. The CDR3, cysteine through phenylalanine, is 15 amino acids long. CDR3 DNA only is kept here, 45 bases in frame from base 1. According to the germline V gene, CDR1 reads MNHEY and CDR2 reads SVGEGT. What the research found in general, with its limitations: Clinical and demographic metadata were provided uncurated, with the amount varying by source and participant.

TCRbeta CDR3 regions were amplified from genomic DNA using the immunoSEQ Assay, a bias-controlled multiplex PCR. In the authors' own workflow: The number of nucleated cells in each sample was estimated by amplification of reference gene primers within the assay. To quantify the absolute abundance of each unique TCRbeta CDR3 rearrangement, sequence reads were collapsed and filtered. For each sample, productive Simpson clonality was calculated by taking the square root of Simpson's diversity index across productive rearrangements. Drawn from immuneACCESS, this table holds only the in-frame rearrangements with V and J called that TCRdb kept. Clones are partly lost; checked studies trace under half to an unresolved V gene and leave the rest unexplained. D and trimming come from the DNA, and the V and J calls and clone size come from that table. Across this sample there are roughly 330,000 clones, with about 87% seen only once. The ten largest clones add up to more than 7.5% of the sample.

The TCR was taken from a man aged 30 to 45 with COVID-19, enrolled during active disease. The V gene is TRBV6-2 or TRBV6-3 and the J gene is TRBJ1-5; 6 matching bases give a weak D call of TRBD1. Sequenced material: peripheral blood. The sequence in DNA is TGTGCCAGCAGTTTCGTGGCAGGGGGCAATCAGCCCCAGCATTTT. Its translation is CASSFVAGGNQPQHF.